The rows below give T cell receptor beta chains drawn from one sample of a study of Ad26.COV2.S vaccination and SARS-CoV-2 variants. Only in-frame clones appear in the TCRdb table, and some are missing; sequencing was by immunoSEQ multiplex PCR. The table records roughly 680,000 clones, around 90% of them present only once. The starting material was peripheral blood, obtained in a trial of Ad26.COV2.S vaccine versus placebo. The receptors here all came from a person aged 18-60 years who received the Ad26.COV2.S COVID-19 vaccine or a placebo. Each CDR3 is given without its conserved first and last residue.

CDR3aa	len	j_gene	v_gene
ASSLAQRGGVDTQY	14	TRBJ2-3	TRBV5-1
ASSRDEGEQETQY	13	TRBJ2-5	TRBV4-2
ASSPYRLAESTDTQY	15	TRBJ2-3	TRBV5-4
ASRKQGWTGELF	12	TRBJ2-2	TRBV14
ASSYRGGLGYT	11	TRBJ1-2	TRBV6-5
ASSPPGWEANEQF	13	TRBJ2-1	TRBV18
ASSGSRSSYEQY	12	TRBJ2-7	TRBV19
ASGLTLAGHNEQF	13	TRBJ2-1	TRBV27
ASKAGPGGATKKLF	14	TRBJ1-4	TRBV2
ASSWTSGTYNEQF	13	TRBJ2-1	TRBV5-1
ASRGWGLGETQY	12	TRBJ2-5	TRBV5-8
ASSYRGSTQY	10	TRBJ2-5	TRBV6-5
ASSYGAGGFYEQY	13	TRBJ2-7	TRBV27
ASSLDRGSFYEQY	13	TRBJ2-7	TRBV7-8
ASSPFTGGTTKGH	13	TRBJ1-5	TRBV6-5
ATSRDRWDEQY	11	TRBJ2-7	TRBV15
ASSPPAGTGGFNTEAF	16	TRBJ1-1	TRBV18
ASSYWGGTGNTIY	13	TRBJ1-3	TRBV6-6
AISESMGAGQF	11	TRBJ2-1	TRBV10-3
ASSYSTGRNTGELF	14	TRBJ2-2	TRBV6-5
ASSNSVNTEAF	11	TRBJ1-1	TRBV12-3/TRBV12-4
ASSLSGGVSSMNTIY	15	TRBJ1-3	TRBV7-9
ASSGQGERAF	10	TRBJ1-1	TRBV5-8
ASSVQGANTEAF	12	TRBJ1-1	TRBV11-2
ASSGSVGSYT	10	TRBJ1-2	TRBV19
ASSPPTLGGAKGYT	14	TRBJ1-2	TRBV18
ASSFGSYEQY	10	TRBJ2-7	TRBV12-3/TRBV12-4
AWGGTRPY	8	TRBJ2-3	TRBV30
ASSLPPGGYT	10	TRBJ1-2	TRBV7-8
SAGGPNGAF	9	TRBJ1-1	TRBV20-1
ASSLGTGHSGANVLT	15	TRBJ2-6	TRBV19
ASSPAAGYEQY	11	TRBJ2-7	TRBV7-9
ASSPDTPLGPQH	12	TRBJ1-5	TRBV7-9
PLLRYAGRSNEQF	13	TRBJ2-1	TRBV29-1
ASSPGLGLDYEQY	13	TRBJ2-7	TRBV27
ASSVDLREQF	10	TRBJ2-1	TRBV9
ASSPGTGSYNEQF	13	TRBJ2-1	TRBV27
ASSLNTGELF	10	TRBJ2-2	TRBV18
ATSRVAGLGETQY	13	TRBJ2-5	TRBV15
SALTSYEQY	9	TRBJ2-7	TRBV20-1
SAPGDTQY	8	TRBJ2-3	TRBV20-1
ASSLGKSSYEQY	12	TRBJ2-7	TRBV27
ASSLGGLGQNNEQF	14	TRBJ2-1	TRBV11-3
ASTVDGFSYEQY	12	TRBJ2-7	TRBV5-4